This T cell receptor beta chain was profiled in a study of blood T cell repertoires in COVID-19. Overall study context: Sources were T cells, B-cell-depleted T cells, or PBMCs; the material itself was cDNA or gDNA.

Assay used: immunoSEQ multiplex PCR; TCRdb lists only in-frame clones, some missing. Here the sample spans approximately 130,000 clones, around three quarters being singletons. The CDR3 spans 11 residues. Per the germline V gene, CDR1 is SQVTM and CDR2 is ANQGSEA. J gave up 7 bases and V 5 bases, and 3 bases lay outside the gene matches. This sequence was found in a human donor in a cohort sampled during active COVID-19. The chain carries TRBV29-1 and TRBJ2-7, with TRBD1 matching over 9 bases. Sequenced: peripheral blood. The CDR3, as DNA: TGCAGCGTTAGGACAGGGGAAGAGCAGTACTTC. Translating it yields CSVRTGEEQYF.